This T cell receptor beta chain was recovered during a study of blood T cell repertoires in COVID-19. In the study overall: Sources were T cells, B-cell-depleted T cells, or PBMCs; the material itself was cDNA or gDNA.

V dropped 2 bases and J dropped 1 base, with 18 bases sitting between them. The CDR3 runs to 17 residues. CDR1 is SGHDN and CDR2 is FVKESK in the germline V gene. The data were produced by immunoSEQ multiplex PCR, yet TCRdb's version contains in-frame clones alone and is incomplete. Of about 160,000 clones in the sample, just under 90% were seen once. This rearrangement joins TRBV14 to TRBJ2-7; D is unclear. This TCR was sampled from a woman between 70 and 85 years old with COVID-19, enrolled during active disease. Specimen: peripheral blood. The chain's CDR3 is CASSQRFDWLRSYEQYF. CDR3 nucleotide sequence: TGTGCCAGCAGCCAACGTTTTGACTGGTTGCGTTCCTACGAGCAGTACTTC.